These T cell receptor beta chains were read from a single sample in a study of blood T cell repertoires in COVID-19. Data came from immunoSEQ multiplex PCR; TCRdb stores just in-frame clones and leaves some out. This sample has some 56,000 clones; roughly 80% occur once, and the top ten carry 18%. The sequenced material came from peripheral blood. The receptors were sampled from a woman aged 50 to 60 with active or convalescent COVID-19. The CDR3 runs from the conserved cysteine through the conserved F or W. A D gene is named only where the DNA matches it firmly. A row's size may be missing; if present it is once, few, many or a size class.

J gene | V gene | clone size | D gene | CDR3 protein | CDR3 DNA
TRBJ1-5 | TRBV20-1 | - | - | CSVGDQPQHF | TGCAGTGTAGGAGATCAGCCCCAGCATTTT
TRBJ1-5 | TRBV28 | - | - | CASSLYQFNQPQHF | TGTGCCAGCAGTTTGTATCAGTTTAATCAGCCCCAGCATTTT
TRBJ2-6 | TRBV29-1 | - | - | CSVEGGPGANVLTF | TGCAGCGTTGAAGGGGGGCCTGGGGCCAACGTCCTGACTTTC
TRBJ2-7 | TRBV3-1/TRBV3-2 | - | - | CASSHWGVSSYEQYF | TGTGCCAGCAGCCACTGGGGGGTTAGCTCCTACGAGCAGTACTTC
TRBJ2-3 | TRBV27 | - | TRBD1 | CASSPVQGWGTDTQYF | TGTGCCAGCAGTCCCGTACAGGGGTGGGGCACAGATACGCAGTATTTT
TRBJ2-7 | TRBV27 | - | - | CASSLKGVSYEQYF | TGTGCCAGCAGTTTAAAAGGGGTTTCCTACGAGCAGTACTTC
TRBJ2-5 | TRBV5-1 | few | TRBD2 | CASSLAGGLSETQYF | TGCGCCAGCAGCTTGGCGGGAGGGCTGAGTGAGACCCAGTACTTC
TRBJ1-2 | TRBV7-6 | - | - | CASNTAGLTRGYTF | TGTGCCAGCAACACAGCGGGACTCACCCGCGGCTACACCTTC
TRBJ2-7 | TRBV3-1/TRBV3-2 | - | - | CASSQRSAASYEQYF | TGTGCCAGCAGCCAAAGAAGCGCAGCCTCCTACGAGCAGTACTTC
TRBJ2-1 | TRBV30 | - | - | CAWSVFSGNEQFF | TGTGCCTGGAGTGTATTTTCCGGGAATGAGCAGTTCTTC
TRBJ2-1 | TRBV10-3 | - | TRBD2 | CAISQGTSGSNEQFF | TGTGCCATCAGTCAGGGGACTAGCGGGAGCAATGAGCAGTTCTTC
TRBJ2-5 | TRBV28 | few | - | CASSFRAPASNKGETQYF | TGTGCCAGCAGTTTTCGGGCCCCAGCTAGCAACAAGGGAGAGACCCAGTACTTC
TRBJ2-7 | TRBV30 | - | - | CAWRRVGFQSSYEQYF | TGTGCCTGGCGCCGCGTGGGCTTTCAGAGCTCCTACGAGCAGTACTTC
TRBJ1-2 | TRBV5-1 | - | - | CASYQGGSGYTF | TGCGCCAGTTATCAGGGAGGGAGCGGCTACACCTTC
TRBJ2-5 | TRBV5-1 | once | - | CASSLDPGREETQYF | TGCGCCAGCAGCTTGGATCCGGGTCGTGAGGAGACCCAGTACTTC
TRBJ2-5 | TRBV5-1 | - | TRBD2 | CASSFRDSTFGSGRKTQYF | TGCGCCAGCAGCTTCCGGGACAGCACATTTGGTAGCGGGAGAAAGACCCAGTACTTC
TRBJ1-6 | TRBV9 | medium-sized | TRBD1 | CASSKNDRGSSPLHF | TGTGCCAGCAGCAAAAATGACAGGGGCAGTTCACCCCTCCACTTT
TRBJ2-3 | TRBV2 | - | - | CASSSPTSTDTQYF | TGTGCCAGCAGTTCTCCTACTAGCACAGATACGCAGTATTTT
TRBJ2-3 | TRBV7-2 | - | TRBD2 | CASSLDLAGTDTQYF | TGTGCCAGCAGCTTAGACCTAGCGGGCACAGATACGCAGTATTTT
TRBJ2-3 | TRBV25-1 | few | TRBD1 | CASRLGQGVPDTQYF | TGTGCCAGCAGATTGGGGCAGGGGGTTCCAGATACGCAGTATTTT
TRBJ2-1 | TRBV29-1 | - | TRBD2 | CSVGTRKQFF | TGCAGCGTTGGGACTAGAAAGCAGTTCTTC
TRBJ2-5 | TRBV2 | - | - | CASSEGRGIETQYF | TGTGCCAGCAGTGAGGGCAGGGGTATCGAGACCCAGTACTTC